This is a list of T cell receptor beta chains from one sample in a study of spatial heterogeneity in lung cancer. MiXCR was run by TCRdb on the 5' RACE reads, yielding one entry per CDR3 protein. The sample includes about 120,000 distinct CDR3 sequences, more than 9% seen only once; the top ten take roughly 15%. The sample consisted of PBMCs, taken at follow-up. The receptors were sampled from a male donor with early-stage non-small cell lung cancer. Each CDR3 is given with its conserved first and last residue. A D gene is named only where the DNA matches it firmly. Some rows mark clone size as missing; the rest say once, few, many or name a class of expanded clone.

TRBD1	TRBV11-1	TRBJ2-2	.	TGTGCCAGCAGCTTTGGACAGGGACCGAACACCGGGGAGCTGTTTTTT	CASSFGQGPNTGELFF
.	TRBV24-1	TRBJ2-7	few	TGTGCCACCAGCCGCGGCGAAGCCTACGAGCAGTACTTC	CATSRGEAYEQYF
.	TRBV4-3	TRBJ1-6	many	TGCGCCAGCAGCCAAGACCCCACAGGGAGTACTTCACCCCTCCACTTT	CASSQDPTGSTSPLHF
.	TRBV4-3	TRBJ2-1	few	TGCGCCAGCAGCCAAGATACCCACAGAGGCTCCTACAATGAGCAGTTCTTC	CASSQDTHRGSYNEQFF
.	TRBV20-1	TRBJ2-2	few	TGCAGTGTGGGGCGGAGCTTAGCCGGGGAGCTGTTTTTT	CSVGRSLAGELFF
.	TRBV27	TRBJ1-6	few	TGTGCCAGCAGTTTAGGTCAGCTATTCTCACCCCTCCACTTT	CASSLGQLFSPLHF
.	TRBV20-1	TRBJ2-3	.	TGCAGACTGACTCTCCCAGATACGCAGTATTTT	CRLTLPDTQYF
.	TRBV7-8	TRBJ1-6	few	TGTGCCAGCAGCTTAGCGACTCAGGGTGTTAGTAATTCACCCCTCCACTTT	CASSLATQGVSNSPLHF
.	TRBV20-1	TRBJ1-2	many	TGCAGTGCTAGAGTCACAGGGAGAAAGGCTCATGGCTACACCTTC	CSARVTGRKAHGYTF
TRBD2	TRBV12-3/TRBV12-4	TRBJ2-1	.	TGTGCCAGCAGGCGGGGACTAGCGGGGAGCAATGAGCAGTTCTTC	CASRRGLAGSNEQFF
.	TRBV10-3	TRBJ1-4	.	TGTGCCATCAGTGACGGCCAGGGGAGAGAAAAACTGTTTTTT	CAISDGQGREKLFF
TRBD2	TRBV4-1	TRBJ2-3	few	TGCGCCAGCAGCCAGCCTAGCGGGACAGATACGCAGTATTTT	CASSQPSGTDTQYF
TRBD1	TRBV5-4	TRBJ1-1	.	TGTGCCTGCAGAGGACAGGGACGCACTGAAGCTTTCTTT	CACRGQGRTEAFF
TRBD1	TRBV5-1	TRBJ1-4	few	TGCGCCAGCAGCCCCAGGACAGGGGCCGAAAAACTGTTTTTT	CASSPRTGAEKLFF
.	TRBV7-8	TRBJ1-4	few	TGTGCCAGCAGCCGCTTTGGGGCTAATGAAAAACTGTTTTTT	CASSRFGANEKLFF
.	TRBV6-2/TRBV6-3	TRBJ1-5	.	TGTGCCAGCACCACCCCGGGGGGCGAACAGCCCCAGCATTTT	CASTTPGGEQPQHF
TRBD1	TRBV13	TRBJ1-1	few	TGTGCCAGCAGCTTAGGCCCACAGGGGGAAGCTTTCTTT	CASSLGPQGEAFF
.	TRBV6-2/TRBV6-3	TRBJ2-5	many	TGTGCCAGCATTTCTGCGGGACCTATACAAGAGACCCAGTACTTC	CASISAGPIQETQYF
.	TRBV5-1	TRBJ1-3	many	TGCGCCAGCAGCTTGGAGCAAGGAAACACCATATATTTT	CASSLEQGNTIYF
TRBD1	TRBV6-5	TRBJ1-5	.	TGTGCCAGCAGTTCGAACAGGGGGCTGAATCAGCCCCAGCATTTT	CASSSNRGLNQPQHF